One sample yielded the 8 T cell receptor beta chains listed below, sequenced in a study of blood T cell repertoires in COVID-19. Sequenced by immunoSEQ multiplex PCR; TCRdb stores in-frame clones only, minus some. The table has about 130,000 clones, roughly 80% seen once; the top ten hold over 9%. The sequenced sample was PBMCs or T cells enriched from blood (not recorded which). These receptors all come from a man aged 50-60 years who had recovered from COVID-19.

The chain has TRBV11-1 and TRBJ2-1; 9 nucleotides agree with TRBD2. The CDR3 spans 16 residues. Trimming at V came to 3 bases and at J to 5 bases, leaving 8 bases not matched to a gene. CDR1 and CDR2 from the germline V gene are SGHAT and FQDESV (reference sequence). The CDR3 region is CASSFSLASGDNEQFF. The CDR3 DNA reads as TGTGCCAGCAGCTTTAGTCTGGCTAGCGGGGACAATGAGCAGTTCTTC.

The genes are TRBV2 and TRBJ2-5, with D possibly being TRBD2 (6 bases). Deletions cut 1 base from V and 7 bases from J, with 22 bases between. Per the germline V gene, CDR1 is SNHLY and CDR2 is FYNNEI. This CDR3 has 17 residues. CDR3 bases: TGTGCCAGCAGTGAAGGGAGGGGTCTAGGACCCAAGTGGACCCAGTACTTC. This translates into CASSEGRGLGPKWTQYF.

The chain couples TRBV7-3 to TRBJ2-5, with D unresolved. The germline V gene has CDR1 SGHTA and CDR2 FQGTGA. V was cut by 2 bases and J by 2 bases, with 9 bases left in between. The CDR3 runs to 14 residues. CDR3 sequence (DNA): TGTGCCAGCAGCTTAGGGCAGAAACAAGAGACCCAGTACTTC. Translating it yields CASSLGQKQETQYF.

This clone has a single count. CDR3 residues: CAVRDYPSSYEQYF. Written as DNA, the CDR3 is TGTGCCGTACGGGACTACCCTAGCTCCTACGAGCAGTACTTC. The chain is built from TRBV10-3 and TRBJ2-7; 7 bases are shared with TRBD2. The CDR3 sequence is 14 residues long. Germline values: CDR1 ENHRY, CDR2 SYGVKD. V was clipped by 11 bases and J by 0 bases; unmatched bases: 10.

The V and J genes are TRBV19 and TRBJ2-3, with D perhaps TRBD2 (6 bases). Trimming shortened V by 0 bases and J by 4 bases, and 20 bases separated the two germline ends. The CDR3 extends over 18 amino acids. Germline CDR1 and CDR2: LNHDA and SQIVND (reference sequence). In DNA, the CDR3 is TGTGCCAGTAGTATAGATCCCTTTCTTAGGGAGGACCCAGATACGCAGTATTTT. Translating gives CASSIDPFLREDPDTQYF.

This clone was observed a few times. This chain links TRBV7-2 with TRBJ1-2; 10 nucleotides align to TRBD1. V was pared by 2 bases and J by 6 bases, with 6 bases of the junction left unmatched. Germline assignment: CDR1 SGHTA and CDR2 FQGNSA. This CDR3 region has 15 residues. CDR3 DNA: TGTGCCAGCAGCTTACCAACCGGGACAGGGGATGGCTACACCTTC. As protein: CASSLPTGTGDGYTF.

This clone was observed once. V gene TRBV19 combines with J gene TRBJ1-5; D gene uncertain. V shed 6 bases and J shed 2 bases, with 8 bases lying between them. The CDR3 covers 13 residues. Looked up from germline, CDR1 is LNHDA and CDR2 is SQIVND (reference sequence). The CDR3 bases are TGTGCCAGTAGCGACACAGGCAATCAGCCCCAGCATTTT. This sequence encodes CASSDTGNQPQHF.

On this clone: Relative to the germline gene, one junction end is altered; a read error may explain this. The rearrangement uses TRBV7-9 and TRBJ2-5, with D possibly being TRBD1 (5 bases). There are 12 residues in the CDR3. Germline V lookup: CDR1 SEHNR, CDR2 FQNEAQ (reference sequence). The CDR3 sequence is CASSFSDVGPNF. In nucleotides, the CDR3 is TGTGCCAGCAGCTTTTCTGATGTGGGGCCGAACTTC.